These 26 T cell receptor beta chains originate from one sample sequenced in a study of blood T cell repertoires in COVID-19. Clones were read by immunoSEQ multiplex PCR, and TCRdb kept only the in-frame ones, dropping some. Here the sample spans fewer than 350,000 clones, over 75% being singletons. The source material was peripheral blood. The receptors stem from a young man with active or convalescent COVID-19.

V usage is TRBV7-8 and J usage is TRBJ1-5; 9 positions match TRBD1. The V and J ends lost 3 bases and 0 bases, in that order; junction bases with no gene match: 6. The CDR3 consists of 17 residues. CDR1 SGHVS and CDR2 FQNEAQ come from the germline V gene. This CDR3 reads CASSFKTGGYSNQPQHF. For the CDR3, the DNA is TGTGCCAGCAGCTTCAAGACAGGGGGTTATAGCAATCAGCCCCAGCATTTT.

A single count supports this clone. The chain joins TRBV11-2 to TRBJ1-1; D unclear. The CDR3 spans 13 residues. The V gene lost 5 bases and the J gene lost 7 bases, with 14 bases spanning the gap. The V gene's germline CDR1 is SGHAT and CDR2 FQNNGV. DNA of the CDR3: TGTGCCAGCAGCCCACCCCGGGGAGTTGAAGCTTTCTTT. Translating it yields CASSPPRGVEAFF.

The chain uses TRBV10-3 and TRBJ2-3; the match to TRBD1 covers 10 bases. Germline CDR1 ENHRY, CDR2 SYGVKD. The CDR3 is 15 residues long. Germline trimming cut 9 bases from V and 1 base from J; bases unmatched to any gene: 7. CDR3 region: CAIRTGTGGTDTQYF. The CDR3 DNA reads as TGTGCCATTAGGACCGGGACAGGGGGCACAGATACGCAGTATTTT.

This clone appeared a few times. The V call is TRBV7-2, the J call TRBJ1-6; tentatively, D is TRBD1 (5 bases). Between the trimmed V and J ends, which lost 5 bases and 7 bases, there was a span of 15 bases. Germline CDR1 reads SGHTA; CDR2 reads FQGNSA. The CDR3 totals 15 residues. CDR3 coding DNA: TGTGCCAGCAGCCCCGCGGGGCTAGACAATTCACCCCTCCACTTT. This codes for CASSPAGLDNSPLHF.

The chain is built from TRBV3-1 (or the pseudogene TRBV3-2) and TRBJ1-2, with D uncertain. V lost 0 bases and J lost 4, with 9 bases in between. There are 14 residues in the CDR3. Germline CDR1 LGHDT, CDR2 YNNKEL (reference sequence). As DNA, the CDR3 is TGTGCCAGCAGCCAAGATACGGGTTCCTATGGCTACACCTTC. Encoded protein: CASSQDTGSYGYTF.

The chain is built from TRBV19 and TRBJ1-1, with D perhaps matching TRBD1 (6 bases). V lost 3 bases and J 5 bases, leaving 10 bases between the germline ends. Germline loops: CDR1 LNHDA, CDR2 SQIVND (reference sequence). The CDR3 length is 13 residues. The CDR3 region is CASSMLGGTEAFF. The DNA of the CDR3 is TGTGCCAGTAGTATGTTAGGGGGAACTGAAGCTTTCTTT.

The chain joins TRBV16 to TRBJ1-4; maybe TRBD1 (5 bases). The ends were cut back, 0 bases at V and 7 bases at J, with 6 bases in the middle. The germline CDR1 and CDR2 sequences are KGHSY and FQNENV. The CDR3 sequence is 13 residues long. CDR3 coding DNA: TGTGCCAGCAGCCAATCGGGGGGTGAAAAACTGTTTTTT. It translates to CASSQSGGEKLFF.

This sequence joins TRBV21-1 and TRBJ2-3; the table names TRBD2, a call not compared with the DNA. TRBV21-1 is listed as a pseudogene. The CDR3 length is 19 residues. The CDR3 nucleotides are TGTGCCAGCAGCAACGTTGGACTAGCGGAAGCCCAAAGCACAGATACGCAGTATTTT. Translated, it gives CASSNVGLAEAQSTDTQYF.

The chain is built from TRBV10-3 and TRBJ2-2; the match to TRBD1 covers 8 bases. Germline V lookup: CDR1 ENHRY, CDR2 SYGVKD. This CDR3 comprises 15 residues. J lost 7 bases, V lost 6 bases, and 10 bases had no gene match. CDR3 region: CAIRTSDRAGGELFF. The CDR3 DNA is TGTGCCATCAGGACGTCGGACAGGGCGGGCGGGGAGCTGTTTTTT.

The J gene is TRBJ2-7, the V gene TRBV6-2 or TRBV6-3; 8 positions match TRBD2. Germline trimming cut 0 bases from V and 4 bases from J; bases unmatched to any gene: 5. CDR3 size: 15 residues. CDR1 and CDR2 from the germline V gene are MNHEY and SVGEGT. The CDR3 bases are TGTGCCAGCAGTTACTCGGGACTAGGGACTTACGAGCAGTACTTC. Translated: CASSYSGLGTYEQYF.

V and J are TRBV19 and TRBJ2-3; D is ambiguous. V was shortened by 3 bases and J by 4 bases, with 14 bases between the two germline ends. Germline V gene data show CDR1 as LNHDA and CDR2 as SQIVND (reference sequence). The CDR3 contains 15 residues. The CDR3 DNA sequence: TGTGCCAGTAGTATCCCCTCCCCCTCCCCAGATACGCAGTATTTT. Translating gives CASSIPSPSPDTQYF. Filled out from reference TRBV19 and TRBJ2-3, the complete variable domain reads DGGITQSPKYLFRKEGQNVTLSCEQNLNHDAMYWYRQDPGQGLRLIYYSQIVNDFQKGDIAEGYSVSREKKESFPLTVTSAQKNPTAFYLCASSIPSPSPDTQYFGPGTRLTVL.

Notes on this clone: Other DNA sequences from this sample encode an identical CDR3 as well. The V and J genes are TRBV6-5 and TRBJ1-1; 8 bases fit TRBD1. Germline CDR1 and CDR2: MNHEY and SVGAGI. CDR3 length: 13 residues. V shed 3 bases, J shed 5 bases, and the junction held 2 bases outside the gene matches. Written as DNA, the CDR3 is TGTGCCAGCAGTTATACAGGGGGAACTGAAGCTTTCTTT. Amino acid sequence: CASSYTGGTEAFF.

This chain links TRBV19 with TRBJ1-2; D gene ambiguous. V gave up 6 bases and J gave up 0 bases, with 14 bases separating them. From germline, CDR1 is LNHDA and CDR2 SQIVND (reference sequence). The CDR3 contains 15 residues. The CDR3 bases are TGTGCCAGTAGACGGTCCGCCGGAGCTAACTATGGCTACACCTTC. Encoded protein: CASRRSAGANYGYTF.

The chain carries TRBV27 and TRBJ1-3; weak D call: TRBD1 (5 bases). V was trimmed by 3 bases and J by 3 bases, leaving 9 bases between them. This CDR3 spans 14 amino acids. CDR1 MNHEY and CDR2 SMNVEV come from the germline V gene (reference sequence). The DNA of the CDR3 is TGTGCCAGCAGTTTGCGGGGCGGTGGAAACACCATATATTTT. As protein: CASSLRGGGNTIYF.

The chain is built from TRBV3-1 (or the pseudogene TRBV3-2) and TRBJ1-2; 7 nucleotides line up with TRBD1. This CDR3 contains 17 residues. The germline V gene encodes CDR1 LGHDT and CDR2 YNNKEL (reference sequence). V lost 4 bases and J lost 5; bases outside the gene matches: 16. CDR3 sequence: CASSPNWDEGGRYGYTF. The CDR3 DNA sequence: TGTGCCAGCAGCCCCAACTGGGACGAAGGGGGCCGTTATGGCTACACCTTC.

The chain couples TRBV5-6 to TRBJ1-4, with 9 bases identical to TRBD1. The J segment lost 6 bases and the V segment lost 0 bases, leaving 0 bases of the junction unmatched. This CDR3 spans 14 amino acids. From germline, CDR1 is SGHDT and CDR2 YYEEEE. DNA of the CDR3: TGTGCCAGCAGCTTGGGGACAGGGGATGAAAAACTGTTTTTT. Its translation is CASSLGTGDEKLFF.

The chain recombines TRBV6-5 with TRBJ1-1; no clear D gene. Germline V gives CDR1 MNHEY, CDR2 SVGAGI. The CDR3 spans 14 residues. Trimming pared 6 bases from V and 1 base from J, leaving 12 bases between. CDR3 residues: CASSLTHGNTEAFF. CDR3 DNA: TGTGCCAGCAGCCTTACACATGGGAACACTGAAGCTTTCTTT.

This chain uses TRBV11-2 with TRBJ2-1; 11 positions agree with TRBD1. V gave up 5 bases and J gave up 5 bases; unmatched junction bases: 8. The germline CDR1 and CDR2 sequences are SGHAT and FQNNGV. The CDR3 length is 16 residues. In nucleotides, the CDR3 is TGTGCCAGCAGCCTGCTTAAGGGACAGGGGGACAATGAGCAGTTCTTC. It is translated as CASSLLKGQGDNEQFF. Looking up the rest from reference TRBV11-2 and TRBJ2-1 gives the full variable domain: EAGVAQSPRYKIIEKRQSVAFWCNPISGHATLYWYQQILGQGPKLLIQFQNNGVVDDSQLPKDRFSAERLKGVDSTLKIQPAKLEDSAVYLCASSLLKGQGDNEQFFGPGTRLTVL.

The J gene is TRBJ1-6, the V gene TRBV11-2; 8 bases line up with TRBD1. The ends lost 2 bases at V and 6 bases at J; junction bases unmatched: 6. Germline assignment: CDR1 SGHAT and CDR2 FQNNGV. The CDR3 totals 16 residues. In nucleotides, the CDR3 is TGTGCCAGCAGCTTATCCCATACAGGGGGTAATTCACCCCTCCACTTT. Translation gives CASSLSHTGGNSPLHF.

The rearrangement uses TRBV5-1 and TRBJ1-2; D not certain. CDR1 SGHRS and CDR2 YFSETQ come from the germline V gene. CDR3 size: 15 residues. V was clipped by 7 bases and J by 5 bases, with 21 bases between them. CDR3 region: CASRSPSGRQYGYTF. CDR3 DNA: TGCGCCAGCCGGTCGCCCTCCGGCAGGCAATATGGCTACACCTTC. The full variable domain, rest sourced from reference TRBV5-1 and TRBJ1-2, is KAGVTQTPRYLIKTRGQQVTLSCSPISGHRSVSWYQQTPGQGLQFLFEYFSETQRNKGNFPGRFSGRQFSNSRSEMNVSTLELGDSALYLCASRSPSGRQYGYTFGSGTRLTVV.

The V gene is TRBV2, the J gene TRBJ1-1; TRBD1 might be the D (6 bases). The V and J ends lost 9 bases and 0 bases respectively, with 17 bases between them. The CDR3 contains 15 residues. CDR1 and CDR2 from the germline V gene are SNHLY and FYNNEI. CDR3 in amino acids: CASTSGALMNTEAFF. In DNA form, the CDR3 reads TGTGCCAGTACCTCAGGGGCCCTTATGAACACTGAAGCTTTCTTT.

The gene calls are TRBV24-1 and TRBJ1-1; 7 positions agree with TRBD1. V lost 9 bases to trimming and J lost 7 bases; unmatched junction nucleotides: 4. The CDR3 loop spans 11 amino acids. Germline V lookup: CDR1 KGHDR, CDR2 SFDVKD. The CDR3 sequence is CATRQGHEAFF. The CDR3 bases are TGTGCCACCCGACAGGGCCATGAAGCTTTCTTT.

This chain uses TRBV6-4 with TRBJ2-1; a weak D match, TRBD2 (7 bases). Germline-derived CDR1 and CDR2 are MRHNA and SNTAGT. Trimming shortened V by 6 bases and J by 4 bases, and 19 bases separated the two germline ends. The CDR3 has 16 amino acids. In nucleotides, the CDR3 is TGTGCCAGCAGCCGAGAAGGGGGGGTAGGTTACAATGAGCAGTTCTTC. The encoded protein is CASSREGGVGYNEQFF.

This rearrangement joins TRBV3-1 (or the pseudogene TRBV3-2) to TRBJ2-3, with 12 bases fitting TRBD2. From germline, CDR1 is LGHDT and CDR2 YNNKEL (reference sequence). Losses at the gene ends were 1 base for V and 2 bases for J; bases not matched to a gene: 1. The CDR3 sequence is 16 residues long. In DNA, the CDR3 is TGTGCCAGCAGCCAAGGACTAGCGGGGGCCACAGATACGCAGTATTTT. It is translated as CASSQGLAGATDTQYF.

This chain links TRBV11-2 with TRBJ2-1, with TRBD2 matching over 10 bases. This CDR3 has 15 amino acids. V was pared by 5 bases and J by 12 bases, with 13 bases of the junction left unmatched. The germline V gene has CDR1 SGHAT and CDR2 FQNNGV. The CDR3 region is CASSPSGGARSRQFF. In DNA, the CDR3 is TGTGCCAGCAGCCCCAGCGGGGGGGCCCGTTCTCGGCAGTTCTTC.

The J gene is TRBJ1-2, the V gene TRBV2; D is perhaps TRBD1 (5 bases). The CDR3 loop spans 14 amino acids. Germline lookup yields CDR1 SNHLY and CDR2 FYNNEI. V was cut by 5 bases and J by 2 bases, with 12 bases left in between. The CDR3 region is CASSSGLGNYGYTF. CDR3 sequence (DNA): TGTGCCAGCAGTTCAGGGTTGGGGAACTATGGCTACACCTTC.